Listed below are T cell receptor beta chains from one sample, sequenced in a study of identical twins. One entry per CDR3 protein, called by TCRdb with MiXCR from the 5' RACE reads. The sample yields under 900,000 distinct CDR3 sequences, over 9% seen once. The data were also submitted as part of a second study, on yellow fever vaccine responses in identical twins.

Source material: PBMCs. Every receptor here comes from a woman between 18 and 30 years old in good health. The CDR3 runs from the conserved cysteine through the conserved F or W. The order of the fields is J gene, clone size, V gene, D gene, CDR3 DNA, CDR3 protein. D genes are given only for firm matches. Where a row states a size, it is once, few, many or the class of an expanded clone; other rows omit it.

J gene: TRBJ2-7; clone size: NA; V gene: TRBV28; D gene: NA; CDR3 DNA: TGTGCCAGCAGGGGCTCAGGGCGGGGCTGGGAGCAGTACTTC; CDR3 protein: CASRGSGRGWEQYF
J gene: TRBJ1-6; clone size: few; V gene: TRBV20-1; D gene: NA; CDR3 DNA: TGCAGTGCTAGACGTCGGGACCGCAACTCCTATAATTCACCCCTCCACTTT; CDR3 protein: CSARRRDRNSYNSPLHF
J gene: TRBJ2-2; clone size: NA; V gene: TRBV12-3/TRBV12-4; D gene: TRBD1; CDR3 DNA: TGTGCCAGCAGTTTAAACAGGGGGGTTGCCGGGGAGCTGTTTTTT; CDR3 protein: CASSLNRGVAGELFF
J gene: TRBJ2-1; clone size: NA; V gene: TRBV20-1; D gene: NA; CDR3 DNA: TGCAGTGCTAGGAGCCGGGTCCACAATGAGCAGTTCTTC; CDR3 protein: CSARSRVHNEQFF
J gene: TRBJ2-2; clone size: NA; V gene: TRBV20-1; D gene: NA; CDR3 DNA: TGCAGTGCTAGCCCCATTATTGGCACCGGGGAGCTGTTTTTT; CDR3 protein: CSASPIIGTGELFF
J gene: TRBJ2-5; clone size: NA; V gene: TRBV28; D gene: NA; CDR3 DNA: TGTGCCAGCAGTTCCCTTTTGGGGGAGACCCAGTACTTC; CDR3 protein: CASSSLLGETQYF
J gene: TRBJ2-5; clone size: NA; V gene: TRBV28; D gene: NA; CDR3 DNA: TGTGCCAGCAGTTTGGCCTACCTTCCGGGGACCCAGTACTTC; CDR3 protein: CASSLAYLPGTQYF
J gene: TRBJ2-1; clone size: NA; V gene: TRBV27; D gene: NA; CDR3 DNA: TGTGCCAGCGCACCCAGTTTTGGGGGCTCCTACAATGAGCAGTTCTTC; CDR3 protein: CASAPSFGGSYNEQFF
J gene: TRBJ1-2; clone size: many; V gene: TRBV12-3/TRBV12-4; D gene: NA; CDR3 DNA: TGTGCCAGCAGTAGACTGGACGGTGGCTACACCTTC; CDR3 protein: CASSRLDGGYTF
J gene: TRBJ2-2; clone size: few; V gene: TRBV4-1; D gene: TRBD2; CDR3 DNA: TGCGCCAGCAGCCACCCCGGGACTAGAACCGGGGAGCTGTTTTTT; CDR3 protein: CASSHPGTRTGELFF
J gene: TRBJ2-1; clone size: NA; V gene: TRBV7-9; D gene: NA; CDR3 DNA: TGTGCCAGCAGCCCGGAGGGGGAGGTCCCCTACAATGAGCAGTTCTTC; CDR3 protein: CASSPEGEVPYNEQFF
J gene: TRBJ1-1; clone size: many; V gene: TRBV4-1; D gene: NA; CDR3 DNA: TGCGCCAGCAGCCAAGATCGCGGAACTGAAGCTTTCTTT; CDR3 protein: CASSQDRGTEAFF
J gene: TRBJ2-7; clone size: few; V gene: TRBV28; D gene: TRBD1; CDR3 DNA: TGTGCCAGCAGGAAAGTTGGCAGGGGGCATTGGCAGTACTTC; CDR3 protein: CASRKVGRGHWQYF
J gene: TRBJ2-1; clone size: few; V gene: TRBV18; D gene: NA; CDR3 DNA: TGTGCCAGCTCACCAAGAGGGGACCCTTACAATGAGCAGTTCTTC; CDR3 protein: CASSPRGDPYNEQFF
J gene: TRBJ2-7; clone size: few; V gene: TRBV5-1; D gene: TRBD1; CDR3 DNA: TGCGCCAGCAGCCCCAGGACAGGGCGACCCGAGCAGTACTTC; CDR3 protein: CASSPRTGRPEQYF
J gene: TRBJ2-5; clone size: few; V gene: TRBV5-1; D gene: NA; CDR3 DNA: TGCGCCAGCAGCGCGAATCCGCAAGAGACCCAGTACTTC; CDR3 protein: CASSANPQETQYF
J gene: TRBJ1-4; clone size: NA; V gene: TRBV27; D gene: NA; CDR3 DNA: TGTGCCAGCAGTTCGGACACCTACACATATGAAAAACTGTTTTTT; CDR3 protein: CASSSDTYTYEKLFF
J gene: TRBJ2-2; clone size: few; V gene: TRBV10-3; D gene: NA; CDR3 DNA: TGTGCCACCGGGATAGCGGCGAACACCGGGGAGCTGTTTTTT; CDR3 protein: CATGIAANTGELFF